This T cell receptor beta chain was sequenced for a study of blood T cell repertoires in COVID-19. On the study more broadly: The analysed material was cDNA or gDNA that came from T cells, B-cell-depleted T cells, or PBMCs.

The protocol was immunoSEQ multiplex PCR, while the TCRdb copy is restricted to in-frame clones and leaves out a portion. The table includes tens of thousands of clones, over 75% detected once. The germline V gene has CDR1 KGHDR and CDR2 SFDVKD. After removal of 10 bases from V and 0 bases from J, the junction contained 5 bases not matched to a gene. This CDR3 has 13 residues. Specimen: peripheral blood. The sequence came from a human donor in a cohort sampled during active COVID-19. This sequence joins TRBV24-1 and TRBJ2-7, with 7 bases matching TRBD1. In DNA form, the CDR3 reads TGTGCCACATCCGGGGACAGCTCCTACGAGCAGTACTTC. This translates into CATSGDSSYEQYF.